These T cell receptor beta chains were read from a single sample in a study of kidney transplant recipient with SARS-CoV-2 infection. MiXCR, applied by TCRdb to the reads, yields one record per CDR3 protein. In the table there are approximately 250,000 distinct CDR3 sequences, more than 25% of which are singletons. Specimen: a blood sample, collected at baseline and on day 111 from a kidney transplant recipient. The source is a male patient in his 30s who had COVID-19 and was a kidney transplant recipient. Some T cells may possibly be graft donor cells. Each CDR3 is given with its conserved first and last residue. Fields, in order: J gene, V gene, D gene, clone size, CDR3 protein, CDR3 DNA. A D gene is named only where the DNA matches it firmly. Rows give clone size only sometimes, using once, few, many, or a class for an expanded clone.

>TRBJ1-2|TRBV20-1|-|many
CSACKRLFRKTYGYTF
TGCAGTGCTTGCAAACGGCTGTTTCGAAAGACCTATGGCTACACCTTC
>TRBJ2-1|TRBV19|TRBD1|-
CASWDRGSYNEQLF
TGTGCCAGCTGGGACAGGGGCTCCTACAATGAGCAGCTCTTC
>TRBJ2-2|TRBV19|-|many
CASSARGGELFF
TGTGCCAGTAGTGCCAGGGGCGGGGAGCTGTTTTTT
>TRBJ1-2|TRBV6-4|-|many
CASSRRDSHGKTYGYTF
TGTGCCAGCAGTAGGCGCGACTCACACGGAAAGACCTATGGCTACACCTTC
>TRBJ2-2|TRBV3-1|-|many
CASSHLLRTNTGELFF
TGTGCCAGCAGCCATCTACTGAGAACGAACACCGGGGAGCTGTTTTTT
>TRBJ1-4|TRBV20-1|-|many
CSARDRDQGWKKLFF
TGCAGTGCTAGAGACCGGGACCAGGGGTGGAAAAAACTGTTTTTT
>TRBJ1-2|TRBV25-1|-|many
CASSAVQELGKTYGYTF
TGTGCCAGCAGTGCCGTTCAAGAACTGGGAAAGACCTATGGCTACACCTTC
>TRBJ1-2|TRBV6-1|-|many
CASSASGECRKTYGYTF
TGTGCCAGCAGTGCGTCCGGGGAATGTAGAAAGACCTATGGCTACACCTTC
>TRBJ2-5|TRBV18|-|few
CASSHRDYQETQYF
TGTGCCAGCTCGCACCGGGACTACCAAGAGACCCAGTACTTC
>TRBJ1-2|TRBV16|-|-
CASSGSEVVSKTYGYTF
TGTGCCAGCAGCGGGTCAGAGGTCGTTAGCAAGACCTATGGCTACACCTTC
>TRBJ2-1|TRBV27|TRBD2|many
CASSLSRTSGRYEQFF
TGTGCCAGCAGTTTGTCGCGGACTAGCGGGAGGTATGAGCAGTTCTTC
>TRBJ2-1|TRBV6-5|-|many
CASSVTGSYYNEQFF
TGTGCCAGCAGTGTGACAGGATCCTACTACAATGAGCAGTTCTTC
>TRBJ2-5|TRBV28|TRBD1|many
CASSLLGQGFETQYF
TGTGCCAGCAGTTTATTGGGACAGGGCTTCGAGACCCAGTACTTC